This TCR beta chain was sequenced during a study of blood T cell repertoires in COVID-19. Participants were aged roughly 18 to 100 years from 20 to 30 US areas. This clone was seen repeatedly, ten times or more. Original processing methods: Amplification of reference gene primers was used by the study to estimate nucleated cell counts. Assay used: immunoSEQ multiplex PCR; TCRdb lists only in-frame clones, some missing. The V and J calls and clone size come from that table; D and trimming were worked out from the DNA. The table lists around 150,000 clones, roughly 80% of them singletons, with 6.2% in the top ten. The specimen was PBMCs or T cells enriched from blood (not recorded which). This receptor was taken from a middle-aged woman who had recovered from COVID-19.

The CDR3 region is CASSPREGLSGNTIYF. In nucleotides, the CDR3 is TGTGCCAGCAGCCCCCGGGAGGGCCTCTCTGGAAACACCATATATTTT. This chain uses TRBV7-9 with TRBJ1-3, with D uncertain. The germline gives CDR1 SEHNR, CDR2 FQNEAQ (reference sequence). The CDR3 extends over 16 amino acids. V lost 5 bases to trimming and J lost 0 bases, with 14 bases between them. Complete variable domain (other parts from reference TRBV7-9 and TRBJ1-3): DTGVSQNPRHKITKRGQNVTFRCDPISEHNRLYWYRQTLGQGPEFLTYFQNEAQLEKSRLLSDRFSAERPKGSFSTLEIQRTEQGDSAMYLCASSPREGLSGNTIYFGEGSWLTVV.